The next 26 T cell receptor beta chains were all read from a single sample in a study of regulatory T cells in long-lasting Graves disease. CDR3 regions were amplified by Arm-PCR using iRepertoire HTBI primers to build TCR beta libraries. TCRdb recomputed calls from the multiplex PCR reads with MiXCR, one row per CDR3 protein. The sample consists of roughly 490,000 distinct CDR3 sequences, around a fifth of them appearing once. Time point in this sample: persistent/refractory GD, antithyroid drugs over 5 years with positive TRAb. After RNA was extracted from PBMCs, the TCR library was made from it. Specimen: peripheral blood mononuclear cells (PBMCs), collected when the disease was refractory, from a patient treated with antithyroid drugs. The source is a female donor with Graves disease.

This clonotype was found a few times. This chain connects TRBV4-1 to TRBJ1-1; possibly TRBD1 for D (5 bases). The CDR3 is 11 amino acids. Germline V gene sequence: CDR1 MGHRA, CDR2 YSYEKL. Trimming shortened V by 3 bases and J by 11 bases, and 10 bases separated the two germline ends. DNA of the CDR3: TGCGCCAGCAGCCAGCCGGGGGAGGCTTTCTTT. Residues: CASSQPGEAFF.

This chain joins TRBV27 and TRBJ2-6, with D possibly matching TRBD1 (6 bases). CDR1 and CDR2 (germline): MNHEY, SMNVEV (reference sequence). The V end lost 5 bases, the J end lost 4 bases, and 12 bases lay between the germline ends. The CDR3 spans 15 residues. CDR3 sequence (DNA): TGTGCCAGCAGTCGACAGGTCTCGGGGGCCAACGTCCTGACTTTC. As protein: CASSRQVSGANVLTF.

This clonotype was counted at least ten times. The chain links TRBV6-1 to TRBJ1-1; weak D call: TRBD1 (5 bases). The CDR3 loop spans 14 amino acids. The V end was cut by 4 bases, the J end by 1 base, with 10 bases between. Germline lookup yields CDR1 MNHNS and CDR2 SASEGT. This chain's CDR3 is CASSGGGSNTEAFF. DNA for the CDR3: TGTGCCAGCAGTGGCGGGGGATCGAACACTGAAGCTTTCTTT.

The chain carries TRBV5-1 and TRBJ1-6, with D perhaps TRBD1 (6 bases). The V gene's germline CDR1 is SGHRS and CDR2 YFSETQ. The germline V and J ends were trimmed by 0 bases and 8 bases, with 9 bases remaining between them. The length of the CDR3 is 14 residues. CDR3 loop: CASSLAQGYSPLHF. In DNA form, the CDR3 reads TGCGCCAGCAGCTTGGCACAGGGTTATTCACCCCTCCACTTT.

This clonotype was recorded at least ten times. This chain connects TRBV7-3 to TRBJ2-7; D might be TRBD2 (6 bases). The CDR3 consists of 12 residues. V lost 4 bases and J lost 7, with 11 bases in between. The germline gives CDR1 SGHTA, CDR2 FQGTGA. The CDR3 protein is CASSSLTREQYF. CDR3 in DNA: TGTGCCAGCAGCTCCCTGACTAGAGAGCAGTACTTC. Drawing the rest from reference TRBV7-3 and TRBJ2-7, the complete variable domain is GAGVSQTPSNKVTEKGKYVELRCDPISGHTALYWYRQSLGQGPEFLIYFQGTGAADDSGLPNDRFFAVRPEGSVSTLKIQRTERGDSAVYLCASSSLTREQYFGPGTRLTVT.

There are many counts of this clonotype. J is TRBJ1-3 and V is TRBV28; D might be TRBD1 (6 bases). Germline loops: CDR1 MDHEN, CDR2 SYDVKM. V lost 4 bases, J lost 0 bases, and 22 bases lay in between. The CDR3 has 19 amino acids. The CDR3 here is CASSSPDRSPVFSGNTIYF. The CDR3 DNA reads TGTGCCAGCAGTTCACCCGACAGGTCACCCGTCTTCTCTGGAAACACCATATATTTT. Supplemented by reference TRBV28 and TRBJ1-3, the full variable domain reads DVKVTQSSRYLVKRTGEKVFLECVQDMDHENMFWYRQDPGLGLRLIYFSYDVKMKEKGDIPEGYSVSREKKERFSLILESASTNQTSMYLCASSSPDRSPVFSGNTIYFGEGSWLTVV.

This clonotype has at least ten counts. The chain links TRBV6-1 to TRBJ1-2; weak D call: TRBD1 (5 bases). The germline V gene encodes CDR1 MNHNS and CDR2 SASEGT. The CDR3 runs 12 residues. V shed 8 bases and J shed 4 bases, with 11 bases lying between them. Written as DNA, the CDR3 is TGTGCCAGCCACAGGACCGGCTATGGCTACACCTTC. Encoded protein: CASHRTGYGYTF.

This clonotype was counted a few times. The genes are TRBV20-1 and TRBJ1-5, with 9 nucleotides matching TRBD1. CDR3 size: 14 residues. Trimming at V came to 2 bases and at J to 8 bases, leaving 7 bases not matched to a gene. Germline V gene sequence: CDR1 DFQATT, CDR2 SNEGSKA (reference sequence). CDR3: CSARKGTGTEPQHF. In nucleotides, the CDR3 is TGCAGTGCTAGAAAGGGGACAGGGACCGAGCCCCAGCATTTT.

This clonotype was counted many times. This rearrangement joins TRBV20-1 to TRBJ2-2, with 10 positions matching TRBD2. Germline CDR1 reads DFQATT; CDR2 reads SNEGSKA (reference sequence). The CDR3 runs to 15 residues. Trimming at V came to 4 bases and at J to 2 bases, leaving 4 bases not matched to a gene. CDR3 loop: CSAIAGGINTGELFF. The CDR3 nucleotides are TGCAGTGCTATAGCGGGAGGAATAAACACCGGGGAGCTGTTTTTT.

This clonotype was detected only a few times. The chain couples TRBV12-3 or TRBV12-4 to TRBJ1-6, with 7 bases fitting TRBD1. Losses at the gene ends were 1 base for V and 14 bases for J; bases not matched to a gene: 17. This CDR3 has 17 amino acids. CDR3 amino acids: CASSLGHPGTAETALHF. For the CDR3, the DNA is TGTGCCAGCAGTTTAGGGCATCCCGGGACAGCTGAAACCGCCCTCCACTTT.

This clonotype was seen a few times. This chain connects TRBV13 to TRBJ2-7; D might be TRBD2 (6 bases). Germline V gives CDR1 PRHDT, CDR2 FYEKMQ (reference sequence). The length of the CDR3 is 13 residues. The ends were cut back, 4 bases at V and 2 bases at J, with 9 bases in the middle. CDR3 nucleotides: TGTGCCAGCAGCTCACGACTAGCCTACGAGCAGTACTTC. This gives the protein CASSSRLAYEQYF.

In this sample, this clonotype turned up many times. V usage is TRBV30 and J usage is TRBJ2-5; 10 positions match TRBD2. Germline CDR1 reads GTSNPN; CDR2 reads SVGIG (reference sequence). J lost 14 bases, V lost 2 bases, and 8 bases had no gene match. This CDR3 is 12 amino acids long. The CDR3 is CAWSSLAGEVYF. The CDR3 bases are TGTGCCTGGAGTTCCCTAGCGGGGGAAGTCTACTTC.

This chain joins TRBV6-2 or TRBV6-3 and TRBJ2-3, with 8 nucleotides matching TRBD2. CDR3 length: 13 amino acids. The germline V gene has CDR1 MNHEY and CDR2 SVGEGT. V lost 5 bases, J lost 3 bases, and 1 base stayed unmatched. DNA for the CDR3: TGTGCCAGCAGTACGGGAGGGACAGATACGCAGTATTTT. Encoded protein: CASSTGGTDTQYF.

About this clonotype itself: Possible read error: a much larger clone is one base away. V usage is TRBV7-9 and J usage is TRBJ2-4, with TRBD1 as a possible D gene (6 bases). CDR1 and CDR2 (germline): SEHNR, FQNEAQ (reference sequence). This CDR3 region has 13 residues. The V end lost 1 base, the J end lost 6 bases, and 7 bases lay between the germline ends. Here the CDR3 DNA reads TGTGCCAGCAGCTTAGTGGGGGCAAACATTCAGTACTTC. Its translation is CASSLVGANIQYF. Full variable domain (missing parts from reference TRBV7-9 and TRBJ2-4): DTGVSQNPRHKITKRGQNVTFRCDPISEHNRLYWYRQTLGQGPEFLTYFQNEAQLEKSRLLSDRFSAERPKGSFSTLEIQRTEQGDSAMYLCASSLVGANIQYFGAGTRLSVL.

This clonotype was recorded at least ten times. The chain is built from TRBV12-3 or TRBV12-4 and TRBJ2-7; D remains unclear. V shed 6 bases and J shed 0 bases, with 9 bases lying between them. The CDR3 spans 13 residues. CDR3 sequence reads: CASRSTSSYEQYF. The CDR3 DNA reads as TGTGCCAGCAGGAGCACGAGCTCCTACGAGCAGTACTTC.

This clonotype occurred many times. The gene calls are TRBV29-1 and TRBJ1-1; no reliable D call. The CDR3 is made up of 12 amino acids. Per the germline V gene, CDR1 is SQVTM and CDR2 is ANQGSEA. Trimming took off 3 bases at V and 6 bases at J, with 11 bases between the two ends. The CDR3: CSVEGIEAEAFF. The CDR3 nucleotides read TGCAGCGTTGAGGGGATCGAAGCTGAAGCTTTCTTT.

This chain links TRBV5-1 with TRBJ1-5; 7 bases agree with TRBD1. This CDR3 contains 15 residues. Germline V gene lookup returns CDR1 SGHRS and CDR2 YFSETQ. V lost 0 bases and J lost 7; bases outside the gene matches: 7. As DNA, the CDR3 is TGCGCCAGCAGCTTGGCCGGACAGGCATCGCAGCCCCAGCATTTT. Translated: CASSLAGQASQPQHF.

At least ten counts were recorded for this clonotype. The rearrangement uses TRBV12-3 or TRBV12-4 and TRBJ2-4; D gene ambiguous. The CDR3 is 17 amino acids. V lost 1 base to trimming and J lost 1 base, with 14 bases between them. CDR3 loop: CASSLGTIGGAKNIQYF. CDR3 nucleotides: TGTGCCAGCAGTTTAGGAACGATTGGTGGGGCCAAAAACATTCAGTACTTC.

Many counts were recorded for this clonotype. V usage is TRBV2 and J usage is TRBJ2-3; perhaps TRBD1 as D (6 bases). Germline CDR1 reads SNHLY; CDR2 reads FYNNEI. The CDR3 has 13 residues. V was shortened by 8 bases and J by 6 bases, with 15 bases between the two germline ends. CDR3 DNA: TGTGCCAGCGTGGAGCAGGGGTGGGATACGCAGTATTTT. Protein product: CASVEQGWDTQYF.

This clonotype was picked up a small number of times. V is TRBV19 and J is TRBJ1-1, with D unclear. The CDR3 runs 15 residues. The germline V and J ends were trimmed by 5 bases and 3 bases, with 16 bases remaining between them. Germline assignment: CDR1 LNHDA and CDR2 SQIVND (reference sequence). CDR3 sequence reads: CASSLRIPGHTEAFF. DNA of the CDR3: TGTGCCAGTAGTTTACGAATCCCCGGGCACACTGAAGCTTTCTTT. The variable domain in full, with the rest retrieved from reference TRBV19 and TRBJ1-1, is DGGITQSPKYLFRKEGQNVTLSCEQNLNHDAMYWYRQDPGQGLRLIYYSQIVNDFQKGDIAEGYSVSREKKESFPLTVTSAQKNPTAFYLCASSLRIPGHTEAFFGQGTRLTVV.

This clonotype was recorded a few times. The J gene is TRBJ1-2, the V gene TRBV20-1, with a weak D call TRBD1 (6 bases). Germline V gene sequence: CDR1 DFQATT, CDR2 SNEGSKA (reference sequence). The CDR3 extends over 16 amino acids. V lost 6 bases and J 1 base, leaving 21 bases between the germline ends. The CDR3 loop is CSASPLGTLVNYGYTF. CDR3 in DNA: TGCAGTGCGTCACCCCTAGGGACACTAGTTAACTATGGCTACACCTTC.

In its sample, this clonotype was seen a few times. CDR3 sequence reads: CASRLTGLDYGYTF. The CDR3 DNA is TGTGCCAGTAGGCTTACAGGGCTGGACTATGGCTACACCTTC. J is TRBJ1-2 and V is TRBV19; weak D call: TRBD1 (6 bases). V was trimmed by 6 bases and J by 3 bases, leaving 14 bases between them. Germline V CDR1 and CDR2: LNHDA, SQIVND (reference sequence). The length of the CDR3 is 14 residues. Supplemented by reference TRBV19 and TRBJ1-2, the full variable domain reads DGGITQSPKYLFRKEGQNVTLSCEQNLNHDAMYWYRQDPGQGLRLIYYSQIVNDFQKGDIAEGYSVSREKKESFPLTVTSAQKNPTAFYLCASRLTGLDYGYTFGSGTRLTVV.

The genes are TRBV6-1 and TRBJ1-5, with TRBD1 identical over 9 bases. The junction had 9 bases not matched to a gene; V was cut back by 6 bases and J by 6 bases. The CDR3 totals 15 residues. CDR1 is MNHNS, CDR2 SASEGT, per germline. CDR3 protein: CASSPSRDRAQPQHF. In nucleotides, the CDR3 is TGTGCCAGCAGCCCCTCCCGGGACAGGGCTCAGCCCCAGCATTTT.

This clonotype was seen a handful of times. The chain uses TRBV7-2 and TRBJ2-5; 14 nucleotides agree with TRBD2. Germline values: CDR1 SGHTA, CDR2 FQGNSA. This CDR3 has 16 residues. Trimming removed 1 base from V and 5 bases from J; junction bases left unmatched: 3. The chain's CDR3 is CASSLVGLAGVETQYF. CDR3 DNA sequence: TGTGCCAGCAGCTTAGTGGGACTAGCGGGAGTTGAGACCCAGTACTTC.

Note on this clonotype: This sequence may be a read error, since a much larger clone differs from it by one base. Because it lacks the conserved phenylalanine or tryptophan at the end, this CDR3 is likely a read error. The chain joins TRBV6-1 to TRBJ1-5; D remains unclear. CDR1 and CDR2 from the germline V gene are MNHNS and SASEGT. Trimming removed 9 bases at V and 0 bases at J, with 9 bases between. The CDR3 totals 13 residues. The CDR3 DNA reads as TGTGCCAGTCGACACCTTAGCAATCAGCCCCAGCATCTT. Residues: CASRHLSNQPQHL.

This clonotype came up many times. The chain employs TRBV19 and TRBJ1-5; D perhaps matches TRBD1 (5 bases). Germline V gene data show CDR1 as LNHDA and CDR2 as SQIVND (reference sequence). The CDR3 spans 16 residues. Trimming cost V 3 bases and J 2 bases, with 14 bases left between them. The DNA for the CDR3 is TGTGCCAGTAGTATGATTTGGGGCCGAGGCAATCAGCCCCAGCATTTT. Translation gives CASSMIWGRGNQPQHF.